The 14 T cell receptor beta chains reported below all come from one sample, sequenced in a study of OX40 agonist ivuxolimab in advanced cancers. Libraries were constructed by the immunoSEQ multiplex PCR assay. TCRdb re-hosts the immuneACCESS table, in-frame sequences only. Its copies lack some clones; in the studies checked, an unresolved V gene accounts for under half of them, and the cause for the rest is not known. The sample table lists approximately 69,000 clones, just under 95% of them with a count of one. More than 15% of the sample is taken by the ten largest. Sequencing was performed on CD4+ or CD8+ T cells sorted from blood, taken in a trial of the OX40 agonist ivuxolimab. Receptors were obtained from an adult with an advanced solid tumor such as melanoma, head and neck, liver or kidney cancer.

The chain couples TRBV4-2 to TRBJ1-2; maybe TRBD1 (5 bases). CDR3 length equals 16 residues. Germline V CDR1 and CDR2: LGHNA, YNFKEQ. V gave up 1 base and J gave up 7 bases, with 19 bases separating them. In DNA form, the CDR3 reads TGTGCCAGCAGCCAAGCAGGCGGGGCTGGGGGATCTGGCTACACCTTC. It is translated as CASSQAGGAGGSGYTF.

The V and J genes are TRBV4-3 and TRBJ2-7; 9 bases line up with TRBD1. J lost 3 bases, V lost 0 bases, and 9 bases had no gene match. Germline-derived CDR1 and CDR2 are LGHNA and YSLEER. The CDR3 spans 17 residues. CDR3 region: CASSQDFEGTGFYEQYF. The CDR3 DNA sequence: TGCGCCAGCAGCCAAGATTTTGAGGGGACAGGGTTCTACGAGCAGTACTTC.

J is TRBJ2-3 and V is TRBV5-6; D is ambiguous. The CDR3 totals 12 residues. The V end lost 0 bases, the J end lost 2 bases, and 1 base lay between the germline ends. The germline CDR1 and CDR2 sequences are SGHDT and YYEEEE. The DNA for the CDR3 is TGTGCCAGCAGCTTGGCCACAGATACGCAGTATTTT. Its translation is CASSLATDTQYF.

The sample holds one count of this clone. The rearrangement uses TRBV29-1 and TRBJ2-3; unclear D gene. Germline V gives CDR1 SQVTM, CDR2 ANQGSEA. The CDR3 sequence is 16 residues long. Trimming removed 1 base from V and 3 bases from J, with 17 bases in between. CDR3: CSVEGIDGPWTDTQYF. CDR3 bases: TGCAGCGTTGAAGGAATTGACGGACCCTGGACAGATACGCAGTATTTT.

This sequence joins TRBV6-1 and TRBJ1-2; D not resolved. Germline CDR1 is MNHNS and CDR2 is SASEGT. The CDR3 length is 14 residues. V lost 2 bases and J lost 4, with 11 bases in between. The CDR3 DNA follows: TGTGCCAGCAGTGAATATGGGGATGGCTATGGCTACACCTTC. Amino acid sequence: CASSEYGDGYGYTF.

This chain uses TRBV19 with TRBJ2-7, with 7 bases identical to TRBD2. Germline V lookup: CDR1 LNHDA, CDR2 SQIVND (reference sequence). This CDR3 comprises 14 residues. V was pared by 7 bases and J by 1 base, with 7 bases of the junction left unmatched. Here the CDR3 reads CASNNGGSSYEQYF. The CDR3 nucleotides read TGTGCCAGTAACAACGGGGGGAGTTCCTACGAGCAGTACTTC.

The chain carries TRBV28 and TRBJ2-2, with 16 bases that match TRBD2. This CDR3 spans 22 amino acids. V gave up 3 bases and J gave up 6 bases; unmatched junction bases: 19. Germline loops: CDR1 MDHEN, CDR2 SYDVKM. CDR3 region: CASSFLQALGLAGGHLPGELFF. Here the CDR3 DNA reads TGTGCCAGCAGTTTCCTTCAGGCCTTGGGACTAGCGGGAGGGCACCTCCCCGGGGAGCTGTTTTTT.

For the CDR3, the DNA is TGCGCCAGCAGCCAAGAGAGTAGCGGGAACACCTACGAGCAGTACTTC. Translated, it gives CASSQESSGNTYEQYF. The rearrangement links TRBV4-3 to TRBJ2-7; TRBD2 matches 8 bases. The V gene's germline CDR1 is LGHNA and CDR2 YSLEER. The V segment lost 0 bases and the J segment 2 bases; nucleotides outside the gene matches: 6. The CDR3 spans 16 residues.

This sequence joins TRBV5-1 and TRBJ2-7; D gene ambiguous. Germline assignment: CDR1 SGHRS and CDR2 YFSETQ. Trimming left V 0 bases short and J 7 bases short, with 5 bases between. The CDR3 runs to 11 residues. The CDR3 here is CASSLGAEQYF. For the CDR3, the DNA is TGCGCCAGCAGCTTGGGGGCAGAGCAGTACTTC.

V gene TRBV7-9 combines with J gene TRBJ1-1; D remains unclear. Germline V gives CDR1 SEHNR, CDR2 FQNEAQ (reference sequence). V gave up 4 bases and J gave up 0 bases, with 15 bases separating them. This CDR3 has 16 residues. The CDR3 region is CASSSSLAGMNTEAFF. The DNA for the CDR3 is TGTGCCAGCAGCTCCTCCTTGGCAGGCATGAACACTGAAGCTTTCTTT.

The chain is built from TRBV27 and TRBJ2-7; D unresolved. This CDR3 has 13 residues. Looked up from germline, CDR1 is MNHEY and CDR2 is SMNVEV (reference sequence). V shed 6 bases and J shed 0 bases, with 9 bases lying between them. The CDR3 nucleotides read TGTGCCAGCAGCCTACAGAGCTCCTACGAGCAGTACTTC. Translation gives CASSLQSSYEQYF.

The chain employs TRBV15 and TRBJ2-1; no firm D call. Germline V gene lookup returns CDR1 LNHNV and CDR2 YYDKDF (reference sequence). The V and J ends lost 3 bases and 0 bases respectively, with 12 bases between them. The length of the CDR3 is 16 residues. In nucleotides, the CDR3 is TGTGCCACCAGCAGCCCCGATGCCTACTCCTACAATGAGCAGTTCTTC. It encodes CATSSPDAYSYNEQFF.

CDR3 sequence reads: CASSIPGLAGELFF. The CDR3 region has the DNA TGTGCCAGTAGTATTCCTGGGTTGGCCGGGGAGCTGTTTTTT. The gene calls are TRBV19 and TRBJ2-2; no definite D call. V was trimmed by 3 bases and J by 6 bases, leaving 11 bases between them. The CDR3 consists of 14 residues. The germline gives CDR1 LNHDA, CDR2 SQIVND (reference sequence).

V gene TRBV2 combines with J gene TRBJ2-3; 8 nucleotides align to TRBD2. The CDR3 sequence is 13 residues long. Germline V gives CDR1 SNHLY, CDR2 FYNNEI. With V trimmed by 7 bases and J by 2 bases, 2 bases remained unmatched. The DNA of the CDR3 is TGTGCCAGCATAGCGGGATTCACAGATACGCAGTATTTT. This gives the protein CASIAGFTDTQYF.